These 14 T cell receptor beta chains were all obtained from the same sample, sequenced in a study of shared clonotypes between healthy human individuals. Here immunoSEQ multiplex PCR was the method, and the copy in TCRdb shows in-frame clones only, minus some. Among around 2.5 million clones listed, 93% were seen once. Sequenced material: naive CD4+ T cells from PBMCs. Subset defined: CD45RA+ positively selected. These receptors were obtained from a man aged 18 to 29 in good health. Some clones in this sample may be carry-over from other donors' samples.

The chain joins TRBV25-1 to TRBJ2-3, with D tentatively TRBD2 (6 bases). Germline V gives CDR1 MGHDK, CDR2 SYGVNS. The CDR3 has 13 amino acids. V gave up 4 bases and J gave up 4 bases, with 9 bases separating them. The CDR3 loop is CASSGLVADTQYF. CDR3 DNA sequence: TGTGCCAGCAGTGGACTAGTGGCAGATACGCAGTATTTT.

The chain has TRBV6-6 and TRBJ2-5; D is possibly TRBD2 (5 bases). Looked up from germline, CDR1 is MNHNY and CDR2 is SVGAGI (reference sequence). V was clipped by 4 bases and J by 2 bases, with 17 bases between them. The CDR3 is 16 amino acids. The CDR3: CASSLPGKRSQETQYF. The CDR3 DNA follows: TGTGCCAGCAGTTTACCCGGCAAGCGGAGTCAAGAGACCCAGTACTTC.

The chain couples TRBV6-1 to TRBJ2-3, with D hard to call. The CDR3 length is 11 residues. Trimming removed 7 bases from V and 7 bases from J, with 9 bases in between. In germline, CDR1 is MNHNS, CDR2 SASEGT. Here the CDR3 DNA reads TGTGCCAGCATAATCGCTAATACGCAGTATTTT. This encodes CASIIANTQYF.

The genes are TRBV5-6 and TRBJ1-1, with a tentative D call TRBD1 (6 bases). The germline V gene encodes CDR1 SGHDT and CDR2 YYEEEE. V was shortened by 4 bases and J by 7 bases, with 11 bases between the two germline ends. The CDR3 is 12 amino acids. Written as DNA, the CDR3 is TGTGCCAGCAGCCTAGGGGGTATTGAAGCTTTCTTT. This sequence encodes CASSLGGIEAFF.

The V gene is TRBV5-1, the J gene TRBJ1-4; 7 nucleotides agree with TRBD1. The J segment lost 8 bases and the V segment lost 0 bases, leaving 4 bases of the junction unmatched. The CDR3 loop spans 14 amino acids. CDR1 and CDR2 from the germline V gene are SGHRS and YFSETQ. In DNA, the CDR3 is TGCGCCAGCAGCTTGGTGCTACAGGGGGAAAAACTGTTTTTT. This translates into CASSLVLQGEKLFF.

On this clone itself: The same CDR3 arises from other DNA sequences in this sample as well. The chain has TRBV7-9 and TRBJ2-6; no clear D gene. V was trimmed by 3 bases and J by 2 bases, leaving 2 bases between them. Germline CDR1 reads SEHNR; CDR2 reads FQNEAQ (reference sequence). The CDR3 is 13 residues long. In DNA, the CDR3 is TGTGCCAGCAGCTTGACTGGGGCCAACGTCCTGACTTTC. It translates to CASSLTGANVLTF.

The chain combines TRBV7-8 with TRBJ2-7; no definite D call. The germline V gene encodes CDR1 SGHVS and CDR2 FQNEAQ. V lost 1 base and J lost 1, with 5 bases in between. This CDR3 spans 13 amino acids. The DNA for the CDR3 is TGTGCCAGCAGCTTAGGTCGTTCCTACGAGCAGTACTTC. It translates to CASSLGRSYEQYF.

The chain carries TRBV28 and TRBJ2-7; D possibly corresponds to TRBD1 (5 bases). Germline loops: CDR1 MDHEN, CDR2 SYDVKM. This CDR3 has 15 residues. Trimming removed 7 bases from V and 5 bases from J, with 21 bases in between. The CDR3 DNA is TGTGCCAGCACCCCCCCGAAGGCAGGGATCGACGAGCAGTACTTC. Translated: CASTPPKAGIDEQYF.

The DNA for the CDR3 is TGTGCCTGGAGTGCCGGACAGGGTTATAGCAATCAGCCCCAGCATTTT. Protein sequence: CAWSAGQGYSNQPQHF. This chain connects TRBV30 to TRBJ1-5; TRBD1 matches 8 bases. Germline V gene lookup returns CDR1 GTSNPN and CDR2 SVGIG (reference sequence). The CDR3 is 16 amino acids. Trimming at V came to 1 base and at J to 0 bases, leaving 5 bases not matched to a gene.

The V gene is TRBV11-2, the J gene TRBJ1-2; D is unresolved. Germline lookup yields CDR1 SGHAT and CDR2 FQNNGV. The length of the CDR3 is 16 residues. The V gene lost 1 base and the J gene lost 5 bases, with 17 bases spanning the gap. CDR3 nucleotide sequence: TGTGCCAGCAGCTTAGCGCCAGGAAGGTACGATTATGGCTACACCTTC. Protein: CASSLAPGRYDYGYTF. Together with reference TRBV11-2 and TRBJ1-2, the CDR3 gives the full variable domain: EAGVAQSPRYKIIEKRQSVAFWCNPISGHATLYWYQQILGQGPKLLIQFQNNGVVDDSQLPKDRFSAERLKGVDSTLKIQPAKLEDSAVYLCASSLAPGRYDYGYTFGSGTRLTVV.

This clone appeared a single time. CDR3 coding DNA: TGTGCCAGTAGGGCCGCAGGGTACGGAAACACCATATATTTT. Translating gives CASRAAGYGNTIYF. The rearrangement uses TRBV5-5 and TRBJ1-3; the D gene is possibly TRBD1 (5 bases). Germline V CDR1 and CDR2: SGHKS, YYEKEE (reference sequence). There are 14 residues in the CDR3. V lost 8 bases, J lost 4 bases, and 16 bases lay in between. The whole variable domain, remainder taken from reference TRBV5-5 and TRBJ1-3, is DAGVTQSPTHLIKTRGQQVTLRCSPISGHKSVSWYQQVLGQGPQFIFQYYEKEERGRGNFPDRFSARQFPNYSSELNVNALLLGDSALYLCASRAAGYGNTIYFGEGSWLTVV.

The J gene is TRBJ1-2, the V gene TRBV29-1; D is unresolved. Trimming took off 5 bases at V and 8 bases at J, with 15 bases between the two ends. The CDR3 contains 12 residues. CDR1 and CDR2 from the germline V gene are SQVTM and ANQGSEA. DNA of the CDR3: TGCAGCGTTTCACAAGGAGTGTGGGGCTACACCTTC. Translating it yields CSVSQGVWGYTF.

The chain has TRBV19 and TRBJ1-2; D uncertain. Germline CDR1 reads LNHDA; CDR2 reads SQIVND (reference sequence). With 0 bases removed from V and 7 bases from J, the gap between germline ends came to 12 bases. The CDR3 has 14 residues. The CDR3 region has the DNA TGTGCCAGTAGTATAGATCAGTCAAGAGGTGGCTACACCTTC. It translates to CASSIDQSRGGYTF.

This chain uses TRBV7-2 with TRBJ2-7; TRBD1 matches at 10 bases. CDR1 and CDR2 (germline): SGHTA, FQGNSA. CDR3 length: 17 amino acids. V shed 7 bases, J shed 2 bases, and the junction held 14 bases outside the gene matches. CDR3 region: CASNTPGQGGLAYEQYF. As DNA, the CDR3 is TGTGCCAGCAACACCCCCGGACAGGGGGGATTAGCCTACGAGCAGTACTTC.